This T cell receptor (beta chain) comes out of a study of PD-L1 blockade in urothelial cancer. Study at large: Analysis of blood occurred 3 weeks (second dose) and 6 weeks after treatment start.

Sample time point: pretreatment peripheral blood. Findings and caveats of the study: Below-median TCR clonality that was measured in pretreatment blood predicted better survival.

Germline-derived CDR1 and CDR2 are LGHNA and YSLEER. Deletions cut 0 bases from V and 4 bases from J, with 18 bases between. The CDR3 consists of 17 residues. Synthetic templates analogous to TCR were spiked into all PCRs individually. The repertoire was sequenced with immunoSEQ multiplex PCR; TCRdb's copy has only in-frame clones and lacks some. The data show about 63,000 clones, with about four fifths seen just once and under 7.5% held by the top ten. This clone was recorded only once. Antigen specificity is unknown. The material was PBMCs, obtained around atezolizumab (anti-PD-L1) treatment. The chain couples TRBV4-3 to TRBJ1-1; D call uncertain. This sequence originates from a man between 70 and 80 years old with urothelial cancer. CDR3 protein: CASSQETPAGSITEAFF. The CDR3 bases are TGCGCCAGCAGCCAAGAAACGCCGGCCGGGTCCATCACTGAAGCTTTCTTT.